This entry lists 8 T cell receptor beta chains sequenced from one sample in a study of Graves' ophthalmopathy and Graves' hyperthyroidism. RNA transcripts yielded amplified TCR beta CDR3 regions. The authors performed first-round RT-PCR with HTBI primers and then a second-round multiplex PCR. A single record per CDR3 protein comes from TCRdb applying MiXCR to the multiplex PCR reads. The sample records about 380,000 distinct CDR3 sequences, 15% being singletons. The sequencing sample was made of peripheral blood. The receptors derive from a woman younger than 35 with stable Graves' hyperthyroidism.

Ten or more counts support this clonotype. This chain uses TRBV11-3 with TRBJ1-3, with TRBD1 identical over 7 bases. The CDR3 runs to 15 residues. From germline, CDR1 is SGHNT and CDR2 YENEEA. Trimming cost V 3 bases and J 4 bases; bases outside gene matches: 6. In DNA form, the CDR3 reads TGTGCCAGCAGCTTCGGGACAGCTATCGGAAACACCATATATTTT. Residues: CASSFGTAIGNTIYF.

This clonotype appeared many times. V gene TRBV10-1 combines with J gene TRBJ2-7; tentative D call: TRBD1 (6 bases). The CDR3 extends over 12 amino acids. Between the trimmed V and J ends, which lost 6 bases and 3 bases, there was a span of 9 bases. Germline assignment: CDR1 WNHNN and CDR2 SYGVQD (reference sequence). The CDR3 region has the DNA TGCGCCAGCAGCACAGGGATCTACGAGCAGTACTTC. It is translated as CASSTGIYEQYF.

CDR3 protein: CASSLQGGVYEQYF. The CDR3, as DNA: TGTGCCAGCAGCCTACAGGGTGGGGTCTACGAGCAGTACTTC. The V call is TRBV11-2, the J call TRBJ2-7, with D perhaps TRBD1 (6 bases). Germline V gene sequence: CDR1 SGHAT, CDR2 FQNNGV. The V end lost 5 bases, the J end lost 3 bases, and 14 bases lay between the germline ends. CDR3 length: 14 residues. The variable domain in full, completed from reference TRBV11-2 and TRBJ2-7, reads EAGVAQSPRYKIIEKRQSVAFWCNPISGHATLYWYQQILGQGPKLLIQFQNNGVVDDSQLPKDRFSAERLKGVDSTLKIQPAKLEDSAVYLCASSLQGGVYEQYFGPGTRLTVT.

This clonotype was counted ten times or more. CDR3 coding DNA: TGTGCCAGCAGTGAAGGACAGGCCCGCCAGAACATTCAGTACTTC. It yields the protein CASSEGQARQNIQYF. The chain is built from TRBV6-1 and TRBJ2-4; D perhaps matches TRBD1 (6 bases). CDR1 is MNHNS and CDR2 is SASEGT in the germline V gene. CDR3 length: 15 residues. Between the trimmed V and J ends, which lost 1 base and 7 bases, there was a span of 14 bases.

In this sample, this clonotype turned up many times. CDR3 coding DNA: TGCGCCAGCAGCTTAGGCCGAGGGACAGCGGGATCAGCTTTCTTT. Its protein product is CASSLGRGTAGSAFF. The V call is TRBV5-1, the J call TRBJ1-1; TRBD1 matches at 7 bases. This CDR3 has 15 amino acids. V dropped 2 bases and J dropped 10; count of bases not matched to a gene: 14. Germline loops: CDR1 SGHRS, CDR2 YFSETQ. The full variable domain, its missing parts supplied by reference TRBV5-1 and TRBJ1-1, is KAGVTQTPRYLIKTRGQQVTLSCSPISGHRSVSWYQQTPGQGLQFLFEYFSETQRNKGNFPGRFSGRQFSNSRSEMNVSTLELGDSALYLCASSLGRGTAGSAFFGQGTRLTVV.

This chain connects TRBV11-1 to TRBJ1-1, with D uncertain. CDR1 and CDR2 from the germline V gene are SGHAT and FQDESV (reference sequence). The V and J ends lost 4 bases and 3 bases respectively, with 18 bases between them. This CDR3 has 16 amino acids. The CDR3 here is CASSSLFKKKDTEAFF. In DNA, the CDR3 is TGTGCCAGCAGCTCGCTATTTAAGAAGAAGGACACTGAAGCTTTCTTT.

There are many counts of this clonotype. CDR3 in DNA: TGTGCCAGCAGTCTCACAGGAAACTATAATTCACCCCTCCACTTT. Translation: CASSLTGNYNSPLHF. The chain links TRBV12-3 or TRBV12-4 to TRBJ1-6; possible D gene TRBD1, 5 bases. Trimming took 5 bases from V and 3 from J, leaving 11 bases between them. The CDR3 sequence is 15 residues long.

The V call is TRBV18, the J call TRBJ2-3; no reliable D call. This CDR3 has 13 residues. Germline V gene sequence: CDR1 KGHSH, CDR2 LQKENI. V was clipped by 1 base and J by 1 base, with 3 bases between them. In DNA, the CDR3 is TGTGCCAGCTCACCACTCCGCACAGATACGCAGTATTTT. Its protein product is CASSPLRTDTQYF.